A selection of T cell receptor beta chains follows, all from one sample in a study of human T cells and chemical hapten exposure. TCRdb itself ran the RACE reads through MiXCR, one entry per CDR3 protein. The sample lists 150,000 to 200,000 distinct CDR3 sequences, approximately 20% occurring once. Sequencing was performed on whole blood, taken in connection with sensitization to the hapten diphenylcyclopropenone (DPC). The receptors come from a woman aged 45-59 years with alopecia areata. Some clones in this sample may be carry-over from other donors' samples. Each CDR3 is given with its conserved first and last residue. A D gene is named only where the DNA matches it firmly. Rows may omit the clone size; those that give it use once, few, many or a size class.

CDR3aa: CASVGQGVYEQYF
CDR3nt: TGTGCCAGCGTGGGACAGGGGGTCTACGAGCAGTACTTC
j_gene: TRBJ2-7
d_gene: TRBD1
v_gene: TRBV28
abundance: NA

CDR3aa: CASSEAVGGGETQYF
CDR3nt: TGTGCCAGCAGTGAAGCGGTTGGCGGAGGAGAGACCCAGTACTTC
j_gene: TRBJ2-5
d_gene: NA
v_gene: TRBV2
abundance: NA

CDR3aa: CASSYMGRGNTEAFF
CDR3nt: TGTGCCAGCAGCTATATGGGCAGGGGGAACACTGAAGCTTTCTTT
j_gene: TRBJ1-1
d_gene: NA
v_gene: TRBV7-2
abundance: NA

CDR3aa: CSAPTGESSYNEQFF
CDR3nt: TGCAGTGCCCCAACGGGCGAAAGCTCCTACAATGAGCAGTTCTTC
j_gene: TRBJ2-1
d_gene: NA
v_gene: TRBV20-1
abundance: NA

CDR3aa: CASSFGGAYEQYF
CDR3nt: TGTGCCAGCAGCTTCGGAGGGGCCTACGAGCAGTACTTC
j_gene: TRBJ2-7
d_gene: NA
v_gene: TRBV7-9
abundance: NA

CDR3aa: CASSYTTGYEQYF
CDR3nt: TGTGCCAGCAGTTACACCACAGGGTACGAGCAGTACTTC
j_gene: TRBJ2-7
d_gene: NA
v_gene: TRBV6-2/TRBV6-3
abundance: NA

CDR3aa: CASSQPNTGERQFF
CDR3nt: TGTGCCAGCAGCCAGCCCAATACAGGGGAGCGGCAGTTCTTC
j_gene: TRBJ2-1
d_gene: TRBD1
v_gene: TRBV3-1
abundance: few

CDR3aa: CASSMGGNQPQHF
CDR3nt: TGTGCCAGTAGTATGGGGGGAAATCAGCCCCAGCATTTT
j_gene: TRBJ1-5
d_gene: NA
v_gene: TRBV19
abundance: few

CDR3aa: CASSLYGRESEKLFF
CDR3nt: TGTGCCAGCAGCTTGTACGGCAGGGAAAGCGAAAAACTGTTTTTT
j_gene: TRBJ1-4
d_gene: NA
v_gene: TRBV7-8
abundance: few

CDR3aa: CASSVGTSETGELFF
CDR3nt: TGTGCCAGCAGCGTAGGGACTAGCGAGACCGGGGAGCTGTTTTTT
j_gene: TRBJ2-2
d_gene: TRBD2
v_gene: TRBV9
abundance: few

CDR3aa: CASSRTGWLTEAFF
CDR3nt: TGTGCCAGCAGCCGGACAGGGTGGTTAACCGAAGCTTTCTTT
j_gene: TRBJ1-1
d_gene: TRBD1
v_gene: TRBV6-5
abundance: NA

CDR3aa: CASRPTGTSGAGELFF
CDR3nt: TGTGCCAGCAGGCCAACCGGGACTAGCGGGGCCGGGGAGCTGTTTTTT
j_gene: TRBJ2-2
d_gene: TRBD2
v_gene: TRBV12-3/TRBV12-4
abundance: NA

CDR3aa: CASSSGTSGRGGNEQFF
CDR3nt: TGCGCCAGCAGCTCTGGGACTAGCGGGAGGGGAGGCAATGAGCAGTTCTTC
j_gene: TRBJ2-1
d_gene: TRBD2
v_gene: TRBV5-1
abundance: NA

CDR3aa: CAWSVPGLADNTGELFF
CDR3nt: TGTGCCTGGAGTGTCCCGGGACTAGCGGATAACACCGGGGAGCTGTTTTTT
j_gene: TRBJ2-2
d_gene: TRBD2
v_gene: TRBV30
abundance: many

CDR3aa: CASSQVVGRDEQFF
CDR3nt: TGTGCCAGCAGCCAAGTGGTGGGAAGGGATGAGCAGTTCTTC
j_gene: TRBJ2-1
d_gene: NA
v_gene: TRBV4-2
abundance: many

CDR3aa: CASSATRDPGREKLFF
CDR3nt: TGTGCCAGCAGCGCCACCCGGGACCCAGGACGTGAAAAACTGTTTTTT
j_gene: TRBJ1-4
d_gene: NA
v_gene: TRBV7-8
abundance: few

CDR3aa: CASFGTGTQETQYF
CDR3nt: TGTGCCAGCTTTGGTACGGGGACCCAAGAGACCCAGTACTTC
j_gene: TRBJ2-5
d_gene: NA
v_gene: TRBV6-5
abundance: many

CDR3aa: CASSEYRVGTEAFF
CDR3nt: TGTGCCAGCAGTGAGTACAGGGTTGGAACTGAAGCTTTCTTT
j_gene: TRBJ1-1
d_gene: NA
v_gene: TRBV2
abundance: few

CDR3aa: CASSHGLADTDTQYF
CDR3nt: TGTGCCAGCAGCCACGGACTAGCGGACACAGATACGCAGTATTTT
j_gene: TRBJ2-3
d_gene: TRBD2
v_gene: TRBV5-5
abundance: NA

CDR3aa: CASTEGGAKNIQYF
CDR3nt: TGCGCCAGCACCGAAGGGGGAGCCAAAAACATTCAGTACTTC
j_gene: TRBJ2-4
d_gene: NA
v_gene: TRBV10-2
abundance: few

CDR3aa: CASSTNRVLNSPLHF
CDR3nt: TGTGCCAGCAGCACCAACAGGGTCTTGAATTCACCCCTCCACTTT
j_gene: TRBJ1-6
d_gene: NA
v_gene: TRBV5-6
abundance: NA

CDR3aa: CSVTGTGIEAFF
CDR3nt: TGCAGCGTGACGGGGACAGGGATTGAAGCTTTCTTT
j_gene: TRBJ1-1
d_gene: TRBD1
v_gene: TRBV29-1
abundance: NA

CDR3aa: CASSDLSANTGELFF
CDR3nt: TGTGCCAGCAGTGATCTTTCAGCTAACACCGGGGAGCTGTTTTTT
j_gene: TRBJ2-2
d_gene: NA
v_gene: TRBV6-1
abundance: NA

CDR3aa: CASSETSLTQYF
CDR3nt: TGTGCCAGCAGCGAGACTAGCCTAACGCAGTATTTT
j_gene: TRBJ2-3
d_gene: TRBD2
v_gene: TRBV7-2
abundance: few

CDR3aa: CASRGTSGRQVSTDTQYF
CDR3nt: TGTGCCAGCAGAGGTACTAGCGGGAGGCAGGTTAGCACAGATACGCAGTATTTT
j_gene: TRBJ2-3
d_gene: TRBD2
v_gene: TRBV5-4
abundance: NA

CDR3aa: CSARGLGGTGVKNIQYF
CDR3nt: TGCAGTGCTAGAGGGTTGGGGGGTACAGGGGTCAAAAACATTCAGTACTTC
j_gene: TRBJ2-4
d_gene: NA
v_gene: TRBV20-1
abundance: NA

CDR3aa: CASSLLGGKGEQYF
CDR3nt: TGTGCCAGCAGTCTCCTTGGGGGCAAGGGCGAGCAGTACTTC
j_gene: TRBJ2-7
d_gene: NA
v_gene: TRBV12-3/TRBV12-4
abundance: few

CDR3aa: CASSLAATSPDTQYF
CDR3nt: TGTGCCAGCAGCTTAGCTGCCACTAGCCCAGATACGCAGTATTTT
j_gene: TRBJ2-3
d_gene: NA
v_gene: TRBV7-6
abundance: NA

CDR3aa: CASSLEGSTNYGYTF
CDR3nt: TGCGCCAGCAGCTTGGAGGGCAGCACTAACTATGGCTACACCTTC
j_gene: TRBJ1-2
d_gene: NA
v_gene: TRBV5-1
abundance: NA

CDR3aa: CSAYSGNEQFF
CDR3nt: TGCAGTGCTTATAGCGGTAATGAGCAGTTCTTC
j_gene: TRBJ2-1
d_gene: NA
v_gene: TRBV20-1
abundance: few

CDR3aa: CASSALGPYEQYF
CDR3nt: TGTGCCAGCAGTGCCCTGGGGCCCTACGAGCAGTACTTC
j_gene: TRBJ2-7
d_gene: NA
v_gene: TRBV25-1
abundance: NA

CDR3aa: CSVGGVREDEQYF
CDR3nt: TGCAGCGTTGGGGGAGTCAGGGAGGACGAGCAGTACTTC
j_gene: TRBJ2-7
d_gene: NA
v_gene: TRBV29-1
abundance: NA

CDR3aa: CASKVVAGLSYEQYF
CDR3nt: TGCGCCAGCAAGGTAGTAGCCGGGCTGTCCTACGAGCAGTACTTC
j_gene: TRBJ2-7
d_gene: NA
v_gene: TRBV5-1
abundance: few

CDR3aa: CASSYSTQVRGYEQYF
CDR3nt: TGTGCCAGCAGTTACTCTACCCAGGTTCGAGGATACGAGCAGTACTTC
j_gene: TRBJ2-7
d_gene: NA
v_gene: TRBV6-5
abundance: NA

CDR3aa: CASSLGGVSTEAFF
CDR3nt: TGCGCCAGCAGCTTGGGCGGGGTGAGCACTGAAGCTTTCTTT
j_gene: TRBJ1-1
d_gene: NA
v_gene: TRBV5-1
abundance: NA

CDR3aa: CASRLFPSGEQYF
CDR3nt: TGTGCCAGCAGGCTGTTTCCTAGCGGCGAGCAGTACTTC
j_gene: TRBJ2-7
d_gene: TRBD2
v_gene: TRBV6-2/TRBV6-3
abundance: once

CDR3aa: CASSARRGTEAFF
CDR3nt: TGCGCCAGCAGCGCCCGTCGGGGCACTGAAGCTTTCTTT
j_gene: TRBJ1-1
d_gene: NA
v_gene: TRBV5-1
abundance: few

CDR3aa: CASSFRGSSYEQYF
CDR3nt: TGCGCCAGCAGCTTTCGGGGGAGCTCCTACGAGCAGTACTTC
j_gene: TRBJ2-7
d_gene: NA
v_gene: TRBV5-1
abundance: few

CDR3aa: CASSLSRLTAFF
CDR3nt: TGTGCCAGCAGTTTGTCCCGCTTGACAGCTTTCTTT
j_gene: TRBJ1-1
d_gene: NA
v_gene: TRBV12-3/TRBV12-4
abundance: few

CDR3aa: CSVEAGVGPGTEAFF
CDR3nt: TGCAGCGTTGAAGCAGGCGTGGGACCGGGGACTGAAGCTTTCTTT
j_gene: TRBJ1-1
d_gene: NA
v_gene: TRBV29-1
abundance: NA

CDR3aa: CASSSLAGAGELFF
CDR3nt: TGTGCCAGCAGTTCCTTAGCGGGAGCCGGGGAGCTGTTTTTT
j_gene: TRBJ2-2
d_gene: TRBD2
v_gene: TRBV6-2/TRBV6-3
abundance: NA

CDR3aa: CANGQAQGYGYTF
CDR3nt: TGTGCCAATGGACAGGCTCAGGGCTATGGCTACACCTTC
j_gene: TRBJ1-2
d_gene: TRBD1
v_gene: TRBV10-3
abundance: NA

CDR3aa: CSVRLAGDGGELFF
CDR3nt: TGCAGCGTTCGGCTAGCGGGAGATGGTGGGGAGCTGTTTTTT
j_gene: TRBJ2-2
d_gene: TRBD2
v_gene: TRBV29-1
abundance: few

CDR3aa: CSVEGQYTDTQYF
CDR3nt: TGCAGCGTTGAAGGGCAGTACACAGATACGCAGTATTTT
j_gene: TRBJ2-3
d_gene: NA
v_gene: TRBV29-1
abundance: few

CDR3aa: CASSLFSGSYNEQFF
CDR3nt: TGCGCCAGCAGCCTTTTTAGCGGTTCCTACAATGAGCAGTTCTTC
j_gene: TRBJ2-1
d_gene: NA
v_gene: TRBV4-1
abundance: NA

CDR3aa: CASSFPGGSTYEQYF
CDR3nt: TGTGCCAGCAGCTTCCCAGGGGGTTCAACCTACGAGCAGTACTTC
j_gene: TRBJ2-7
d_gene: TRBD1
v_gene: TRBV5-4
abundance: few